Detailed here is one T cell receptor beta chain. Sequencing used immunoSEQ multiplex PCR; TCRdb keeps in-frame clones, though not all of them. The sample lists some 100,000 clones; about 83% were seen once. These data come from a study of T cell responses to AZD1222 COVID-19 vaccine. V lost 3 bases, J lost 7 bases, and 14 bases lay in between. From germline, CDR1 is SGDLS and CDR2 YYNGEE. CDR3 length: 15 amino acids. The receptor comes from an adult in good health. J is TRBJ1-6 and V is TRBV9, with D maybe TRBD1 (5 bases). Sequencing used peripheral blood, obtained on day 0 of AZD1222 vaccination. The CDR3 spells CASSAGGGQNSPLHF. The CDR3 coding sequence is TGTGCCAGCAGCGCGGGGGGAGGGCAGAATTCACCCCTCCACTTT.